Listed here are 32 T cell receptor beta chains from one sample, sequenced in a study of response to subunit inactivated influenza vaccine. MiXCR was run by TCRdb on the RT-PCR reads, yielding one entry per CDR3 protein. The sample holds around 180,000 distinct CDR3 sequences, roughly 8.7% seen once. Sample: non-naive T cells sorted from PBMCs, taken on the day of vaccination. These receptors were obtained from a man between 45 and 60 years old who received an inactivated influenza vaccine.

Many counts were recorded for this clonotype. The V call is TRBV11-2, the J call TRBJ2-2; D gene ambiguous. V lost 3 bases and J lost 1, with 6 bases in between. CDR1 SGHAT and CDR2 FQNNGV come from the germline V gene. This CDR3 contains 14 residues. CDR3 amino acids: CASSLPVNTGELFF. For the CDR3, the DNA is TGTGCCAGCAGCTTGCCGGTGAACACCGGGGAGCTGTTTTTT.

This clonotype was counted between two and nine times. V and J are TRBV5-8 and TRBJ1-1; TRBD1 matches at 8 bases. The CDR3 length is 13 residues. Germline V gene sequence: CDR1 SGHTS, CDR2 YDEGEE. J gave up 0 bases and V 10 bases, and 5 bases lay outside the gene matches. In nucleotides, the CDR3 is TGTGCCGGGAGACAGGGGATGAACACTGAAGCTTTCTTT. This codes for CAGRQGMNTEAFF.

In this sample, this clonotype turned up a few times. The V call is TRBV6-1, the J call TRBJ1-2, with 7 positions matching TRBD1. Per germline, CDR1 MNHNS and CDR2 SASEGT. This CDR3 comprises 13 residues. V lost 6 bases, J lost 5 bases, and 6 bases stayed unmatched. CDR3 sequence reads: CASRATGLYGYTF. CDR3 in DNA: TGTGCCAGCAGAGCGACAGGGTTATATGGCTACACCTTC.

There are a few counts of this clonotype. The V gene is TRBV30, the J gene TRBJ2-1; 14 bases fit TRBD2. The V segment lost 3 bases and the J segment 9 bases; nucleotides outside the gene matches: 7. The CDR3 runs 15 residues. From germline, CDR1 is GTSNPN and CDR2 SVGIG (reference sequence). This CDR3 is CAWRRGLAGAPEQFF. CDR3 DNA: TGTGCCTGGAGACGGGGACTAGCGGGAGCCCCTGAGCAGTTCTTC. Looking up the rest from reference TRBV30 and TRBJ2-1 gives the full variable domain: SQTIHQWPATLVQPVGSPLSLECTVEGTSNPNLYWYRQAAGRGLQLLFYSVGIGQISSEVPQNLSASRPQDRQFILSSKKLLLSDSGFYLCAWRRGLAGAPEQFFGPGTRLTVL.

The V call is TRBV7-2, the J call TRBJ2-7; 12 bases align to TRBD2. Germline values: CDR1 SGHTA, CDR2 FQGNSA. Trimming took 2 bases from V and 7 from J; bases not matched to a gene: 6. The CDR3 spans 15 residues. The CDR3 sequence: CASSLKGLAGGEQYF. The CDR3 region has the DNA TGTGCCAGCAGCTTAAAAGGGCTAGCGGGAGGGGAGCAGTACTTC.

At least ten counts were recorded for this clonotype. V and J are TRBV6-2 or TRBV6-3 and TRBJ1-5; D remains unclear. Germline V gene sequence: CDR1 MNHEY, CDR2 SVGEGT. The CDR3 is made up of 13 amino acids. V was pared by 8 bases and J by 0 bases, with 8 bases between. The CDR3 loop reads CASVEYSNQPQHF. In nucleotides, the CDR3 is TGTGCCAGCGTCGAGTATAGCAATCAGCCCCAGCATTTT.

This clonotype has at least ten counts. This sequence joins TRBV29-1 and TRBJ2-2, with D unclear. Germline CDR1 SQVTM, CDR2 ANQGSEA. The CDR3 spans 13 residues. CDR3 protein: CIARAGNTGELFF. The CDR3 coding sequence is TGCATCGCCCGGGCAGGGAACACCGGGGAGCTGTTTTTT.

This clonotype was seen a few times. The CDR3 sequence: CASSELAGAGTETQYF. CDR3 coding DNA: TGTGCCAGCAGTGAGCTAGCGGGAGCCGGGACGGAGACCCAGTACTTC. This chain uses TRBV2 with TRBJ2-5; 10 nucleotides line up with TRBD2. V lost 3 bases to trimming and J lost 5 bases; unmatched junction nucleotides: 9. The length of the CDR3 is 16 residues. Germline loops: CDR1 SNHLY, CDR2 FYNNEI.

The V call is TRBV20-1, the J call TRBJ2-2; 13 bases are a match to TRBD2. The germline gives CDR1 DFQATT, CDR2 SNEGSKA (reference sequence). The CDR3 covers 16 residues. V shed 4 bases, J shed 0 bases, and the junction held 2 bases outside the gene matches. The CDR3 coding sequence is TGCAGTGCTAAGGGACTAGCGGGGACGAACACCGGGGAGCTGTTTTTT. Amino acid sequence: CSAKGLAGTNTGELFF.

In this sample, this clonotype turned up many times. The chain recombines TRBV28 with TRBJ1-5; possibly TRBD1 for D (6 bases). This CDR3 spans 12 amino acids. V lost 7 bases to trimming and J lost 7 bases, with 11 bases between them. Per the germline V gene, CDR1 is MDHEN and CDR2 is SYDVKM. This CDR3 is CASTPGGQPQHF. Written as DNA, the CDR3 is TGTGCCAGCACACCGGGGGGCCAGCCCCAGCATTTT.

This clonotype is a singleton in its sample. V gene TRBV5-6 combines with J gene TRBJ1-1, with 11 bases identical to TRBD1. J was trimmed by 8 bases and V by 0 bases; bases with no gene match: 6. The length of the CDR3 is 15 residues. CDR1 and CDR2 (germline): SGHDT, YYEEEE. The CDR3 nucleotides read TGTGCCAGCAGCTTGGCCGGACAGGGGGCCGCCGAAGCTTTCTTT. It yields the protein CASSLAGQGAAEAFF.

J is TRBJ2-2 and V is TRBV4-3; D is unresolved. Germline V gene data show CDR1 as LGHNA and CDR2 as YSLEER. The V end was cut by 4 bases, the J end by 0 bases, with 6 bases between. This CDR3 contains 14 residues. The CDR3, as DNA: TGCGCCAGCAGCCTACAGACGAACACCGGGGAGCTGTTTTTT. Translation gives CASSLQTNTGELFF.

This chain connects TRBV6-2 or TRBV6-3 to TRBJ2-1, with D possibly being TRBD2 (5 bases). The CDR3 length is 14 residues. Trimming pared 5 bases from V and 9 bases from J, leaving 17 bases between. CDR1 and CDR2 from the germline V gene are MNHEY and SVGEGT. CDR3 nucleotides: TGTGCCAGCAGTAACGGACTGTTGAATGGTGAGCAGTTCTTC. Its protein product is CASSNGLLNGEQFF.

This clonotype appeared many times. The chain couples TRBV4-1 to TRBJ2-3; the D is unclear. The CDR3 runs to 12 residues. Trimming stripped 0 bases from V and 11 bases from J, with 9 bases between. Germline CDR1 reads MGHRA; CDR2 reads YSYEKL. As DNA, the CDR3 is TGCGCCAGCAGCCAAGACCAGAGAATGCAGTATTTT. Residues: CASSQDQRMQYF.

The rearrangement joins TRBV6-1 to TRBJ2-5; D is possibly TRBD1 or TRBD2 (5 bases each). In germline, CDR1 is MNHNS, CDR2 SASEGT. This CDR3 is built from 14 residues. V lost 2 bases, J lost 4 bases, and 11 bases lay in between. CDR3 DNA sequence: TGTGCCAGCAGTGAAATTCCAGGGAGAGAGACCCAGTACTTC. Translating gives CASSEIPGRETQYF.

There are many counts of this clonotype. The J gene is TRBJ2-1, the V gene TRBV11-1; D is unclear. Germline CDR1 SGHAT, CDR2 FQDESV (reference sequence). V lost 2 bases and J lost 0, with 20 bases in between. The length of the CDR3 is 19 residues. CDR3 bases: TGTGCCAGCAGCTTAACCGGCCTACGCCGCGCGAGCTCCTACAATGAGCAGTTCTTC. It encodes CASSLTGLRRASSYNEQFF.

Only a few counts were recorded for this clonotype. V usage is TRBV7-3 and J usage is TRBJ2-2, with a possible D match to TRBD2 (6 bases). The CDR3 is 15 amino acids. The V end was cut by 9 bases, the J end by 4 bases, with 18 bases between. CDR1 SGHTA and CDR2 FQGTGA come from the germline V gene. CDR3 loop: CASGPGSLGTGELFF. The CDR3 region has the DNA TGTGCCAGTGGCCCCGGGAGCTTGGGCACCGGGGAGCTGTTTTTT. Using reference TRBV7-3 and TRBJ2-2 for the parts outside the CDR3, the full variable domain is GAGVSQTPSNKVTEKGKYVELRCDPISGHTALYWYRQSLGQGPEFLIYFQGTGAADDSGLPNDRFFAVRPEGSVSTLKIQRTERGDSAVYLCASGPGSLGTGELFFGEGSRLTVL.

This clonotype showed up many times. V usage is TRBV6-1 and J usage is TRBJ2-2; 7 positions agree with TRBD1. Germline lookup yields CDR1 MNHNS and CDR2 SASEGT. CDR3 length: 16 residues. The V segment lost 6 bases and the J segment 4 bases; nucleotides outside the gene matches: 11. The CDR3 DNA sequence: TGTGCCAGCAGCGCGTCCGGGACAGCCCTCACCGGGGAGCTGTTTTTT. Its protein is CASSASGTALTGELFF.

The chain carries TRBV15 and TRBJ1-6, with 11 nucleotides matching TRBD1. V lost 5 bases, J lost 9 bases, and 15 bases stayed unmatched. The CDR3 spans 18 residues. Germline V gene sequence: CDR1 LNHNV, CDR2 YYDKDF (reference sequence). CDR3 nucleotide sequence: TGTGCCACCAGCCGCGATATGCAGGGACAGGGGGAAGGTTCACCCCTCCACTTT. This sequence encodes CATSRDMQGQGEGSPLHF.

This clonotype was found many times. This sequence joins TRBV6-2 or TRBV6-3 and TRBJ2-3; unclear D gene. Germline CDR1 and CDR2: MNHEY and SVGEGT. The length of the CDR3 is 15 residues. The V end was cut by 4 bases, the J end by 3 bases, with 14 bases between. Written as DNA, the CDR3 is TGTGCCAGCAGTTCAGCTTACTATCCTACAGATACGCAGTATTTT. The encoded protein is CASSSAYYPTDTQYF.

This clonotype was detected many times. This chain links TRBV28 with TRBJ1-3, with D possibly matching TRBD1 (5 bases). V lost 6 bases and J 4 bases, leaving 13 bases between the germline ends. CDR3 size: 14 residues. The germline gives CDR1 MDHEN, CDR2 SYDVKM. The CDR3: CASRRGTDGNTIYF. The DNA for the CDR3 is TGTGCCAGCAGGCGTGGGACGGACGGAAACACCATATATTTT.

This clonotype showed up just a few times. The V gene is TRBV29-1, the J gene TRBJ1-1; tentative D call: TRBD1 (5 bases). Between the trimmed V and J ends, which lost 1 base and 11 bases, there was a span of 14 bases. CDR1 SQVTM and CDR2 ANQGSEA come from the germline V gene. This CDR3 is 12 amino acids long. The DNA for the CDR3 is TGCAGCGTTGAAGTGGGGATGGGGGTGGCTTTCTTT. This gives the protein CSVEVGMGVAFF.

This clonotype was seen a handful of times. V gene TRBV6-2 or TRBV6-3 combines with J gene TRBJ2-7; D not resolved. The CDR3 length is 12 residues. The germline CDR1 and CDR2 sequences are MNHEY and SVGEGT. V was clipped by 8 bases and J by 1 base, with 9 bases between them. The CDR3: CASLDSSYEQYF. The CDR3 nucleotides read TGTGCCAGCTTGGATTCTTCCTACGAGCAGTACTTC.

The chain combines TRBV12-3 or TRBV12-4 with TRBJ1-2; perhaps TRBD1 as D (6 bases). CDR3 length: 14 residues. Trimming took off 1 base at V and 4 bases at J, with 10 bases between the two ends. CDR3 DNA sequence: TGTGCCAGCAGTTTAGGGGGAGGGGGCTATGGCTACACCTTC. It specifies CASSLGGGGYGYTF.

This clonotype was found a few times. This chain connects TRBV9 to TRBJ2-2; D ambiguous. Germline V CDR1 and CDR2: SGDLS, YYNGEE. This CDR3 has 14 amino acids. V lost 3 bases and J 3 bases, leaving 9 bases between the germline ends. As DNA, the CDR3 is TGTGCCAGCAGCGCATCGTGGGACACCGGGGAGCTGTTTTTT. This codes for CASSASWDTGELFF.

CDR3 DNA: TGCGCCAGCAGCCAAACCACGGGGTGGGATACGCAGTATTTT. It is translated as CASSQTTGWDTQYF. The rearrangement uses TRBV4-1 and TRBJ2-3; a weak D match, TRBD2 (5 bases). Germline V gene data show CDR1 as MGHRA and CDR2 as YSYEKL. With 2 bases removed from V and 6 bases from J, the gap between germline ends came to 12 bases. The CDR3 is 14 residues long.

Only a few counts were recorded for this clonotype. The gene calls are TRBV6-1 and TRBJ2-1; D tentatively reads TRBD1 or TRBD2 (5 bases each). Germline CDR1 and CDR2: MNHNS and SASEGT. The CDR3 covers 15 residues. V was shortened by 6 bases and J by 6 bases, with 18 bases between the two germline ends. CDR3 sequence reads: CASSPGTLGPNEQFF. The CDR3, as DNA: TGTGCCAGCAGCCCCGGGACCTTAGGGCCCAATGAGCAGTTCTTC.

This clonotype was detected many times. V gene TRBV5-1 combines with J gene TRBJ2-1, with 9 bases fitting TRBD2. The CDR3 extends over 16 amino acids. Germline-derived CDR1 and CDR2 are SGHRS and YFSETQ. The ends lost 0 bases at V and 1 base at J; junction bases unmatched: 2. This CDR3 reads CASSLDAGGSYNEQFF. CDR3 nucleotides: TGCGCCAGCAGCTTGGATGCGGGAGGGTCCTACAATGAGCAGTTCTTC.

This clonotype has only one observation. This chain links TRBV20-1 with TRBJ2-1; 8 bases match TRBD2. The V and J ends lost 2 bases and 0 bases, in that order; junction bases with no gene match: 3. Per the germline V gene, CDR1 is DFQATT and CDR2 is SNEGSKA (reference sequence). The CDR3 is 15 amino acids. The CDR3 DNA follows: TGCAGTGCTAGATCCAGCGGGAGCTCCTACAATGAGCAGTTCTTC. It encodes CSARSSGSSYNEQFF.

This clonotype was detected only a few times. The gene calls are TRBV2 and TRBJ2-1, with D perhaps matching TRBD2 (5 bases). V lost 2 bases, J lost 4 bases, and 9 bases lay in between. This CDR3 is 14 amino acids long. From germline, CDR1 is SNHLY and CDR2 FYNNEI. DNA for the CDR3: TGTGCCAGCAGTGAATGGACGGGGTACAATGAGCAGTTCTTC. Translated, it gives CASSEWTGYNEQFF. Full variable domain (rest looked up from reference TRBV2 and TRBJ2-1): EPEVTQTPSHQVTQMGQEVILRCVPISNHLYFYWYRQILGQKVEFLVSFYNNEISEKSEIFDDQFSVERPDGSNFTLKIRSTKLEDSAMYFCASSEWTGYNEQFFGPGTRLTVL.

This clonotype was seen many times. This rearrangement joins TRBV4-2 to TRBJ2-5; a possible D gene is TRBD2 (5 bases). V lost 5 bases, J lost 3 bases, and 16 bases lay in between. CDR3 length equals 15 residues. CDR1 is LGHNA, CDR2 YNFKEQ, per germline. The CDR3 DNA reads TGTGCCAGCAGCGCGGGTAGTCGGGTGGAAGAGACCCAGTACTTC. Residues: CASSAGSRVEETQYF.

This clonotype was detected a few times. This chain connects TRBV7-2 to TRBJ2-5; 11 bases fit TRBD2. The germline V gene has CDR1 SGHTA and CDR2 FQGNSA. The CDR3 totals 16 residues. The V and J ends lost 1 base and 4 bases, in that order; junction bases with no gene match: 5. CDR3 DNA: TGTGCCAGCAGCTTAGTGGTAGCGGGGGGGCGAGAGACCCAGTACTTC. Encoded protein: CASSLVVAGGRETQYF.